Shown below are 7 T cell receptor beta chains from a single sample sequenced in a study of cytomegalovirus exposure and HLA in healthy donors. With 60 Vbeta and 13 Jbeta primers, the PCR was carried out. Method: immunoSEQ multiplex PCR; TCRdb's copy keeps in-frame clones and lacks some. The data hold 150,000 or so clones, with roughly 77% observed a single time. What was sequenced was PBMCs. Receptors were obtained from a man aged 18 to 29 in good health and CMV-seropositive.

V is TRBV19 and J is TRBJ2-7; D is possibly TRBD2 (6 bases). This CDR3 comprises 14 residues. The V gene's germline CDR1 is LNHDA and CDR2 SQIVND (reference sequence). V lost 3 bases and J 7 bases, leaving 16 bases between the germline ends. The CDR3 DNA reads TGTGCCAGTAGTATTGCGGTTTTAGGGAGGGAGCAGTACTTC. Its translation: CASSIAVLGREQYF.

The chain joins TRBV5-6 to TRBJ1-5, with a possible D match to TRBD1 (5 bases). The germline V gene has CDR1 SGHDT and CDR2 YYEEEE. The CDR3 totals 15 residues. With 0 bases removed from V and 3 bases from J, the gap between germline ends came to 10 bases. Written as DNA, the CDR3 is TGTGCCAGCAGCTTGGGACAAGGGGACAATCAGCCCCAGCATTTT. This encodes CASSLGQGDNQPQHF.

This chain joins TRBV19 and TRBJ1-5, with 8 bases matching TRBD1. Per the germline V gene, CDR1 is LNHDA and CDR2 is SQIVND (reference sequence). This CDR3 has 18 residues. The J segment lost 0 bases and the V segment lost 5 bases, leaving 12 bases of the junction unmatched. The CDR3 DNA follows: TGTGCCAGTAGTCCTACAGGGGGTCGAATCCTTAGCAATCAGCCCCAGCATTTT. Its protein product is CASSPTGGRILSNQPQHF.

V gene TRBV10-1 combines with J gene TRBJ2-2; 8 bases are a match to TRBD1. With V trimmed by 6 bases and J by 6 bases, 3 bases remained unmatched. Germline lookup yields CDR1 WNHNN and CDR2 SYGVQD (reference sequence). This CDR3 region has 13 residues. CDR3 in amino acids: CASRQGGSGELFF. DNA of the CDR3: TGCGCCAGCAGACAGGGGGGATCCGGGGAGCTGTTTTTT.

V gene TRBV7-9 combines with J gene TRBJ1-1; D perhaps matches TRBD1 (6 bases). Germline assignment: CDR1 SEHNR and CDR2 FQNEAQ (reference sequence). This CDR3 comprises 14 residues. The V and J ends lost 8 bases and 0 bases respectively, with 13 bases between them. CDR3 protein: CASGKTGLNTEAFF. CDR3 DNA: TGTGCCAGCGGGAAGACAGGTCTGAACACTGAAGCTTTCTTT.

The sample holds one count of this clone. The V gene is TRBV6-4, the J gene TRBJ1-5, with 7 bases that match TRBD1. The trim removed 3 bases at V and 6 bases at J, leaving 5 bases unmatched. Germline V lookup: CDR1 MRHNA, CDR2 SNTAGT. This CDR3 has 14 amino acids. The CDR3 DNA follows: TGTGCCAGCAGTGAAACGGCAGGGGGTCAGCCCCAGCATTTT. This codes for CASSETAGGQPQHF.

The chain is built from TRBV18 and TRBJ1-2; D unresolved. Trimming shortened V by 6 bases and J by 1 base, and 15 bases separated the two germline ends. The CDR3 loop spans 15 amino acids. Germline CDR1 and CDR2: KGHSH and LQKENI. Here the CDR3 DNA reads TGTGCCAGCTCGCCGACTGCGGGGTTTAACTATGGCTACACCTTC. Encoded protein: CASSPTAGFNYGYTF.